This T cell receptor beta chain was sequenced for a study of early T cells in non-severe SARS-CoV-2 infection. Study information: From unsorted whole blood, bulk RNA was sequenced, and the chains remained unpaired.

The V segment lost 3 bases and the J segment 7 bases; nucleotides outside the gene matches: 1. The germline V gene has CDR1 LGHNA and CDR2 YNFKEQ. There are 13 residues in the CDR3. Unique molecular identifiers (one per individual cDNA molecule) were attached. TCRdb processed the 5' RACE reads anew with MiXCR; each CDR3 protein has one entry. The data show 97,000 or so distinct CDR3 sequences, approximately 14% seen once. This clonotype was observed many times. The antigen remains undetermined. General study points: The study's VDJdb matching favored anti-spike CD8 responses and missed private and CD4 specificities.

The clonotype originates from an adult who was a healthcare worker with PCR-confirmed SARS-CoV-2 infection or an uninfected control (not recorded which). The specimen was whole blood. The chain recombines TRBV4-2 with TRBJ1-5, with TRBD1 matching 9 bases. The CDR3 reads CASSQDRGQPQHF. The DNA for the CDR3 is TGTGCCAGCAGCCAGGACAGGGGCCAGCCCCAGCATTTT.